The source of this T cell receptor (beta chain) is a study of OX40 agonist ivuxolimab in advanced cancers. About the research overall: A male proportion of approximately 83% was recorded, with mean age 60 years and range about 23 to 90. General observations from the study: Low levels of normalized T-cell clonal expansion also appeared in some nonresponders.

Assay: immunoSEQ multiplex PCR; the TCRdb copy retains only in-frame clones and omits some. The sample consists of 75,000 to 100,000 clones, 91% of them appearing once. In regard to this clone: The antigen is undetermined.

This CDR3 has 15 amino acids. V trimming: 2 bases; J trimming: 7 bases; junction bases outside the gene matches: 10. CDR1 SEHNR and CDR2 FQNEAQ come from the germline V gene (reference sequence). This sequence originates from an adult with an advanced solid tumor such as melanoma, head and neck, liver or kidney cancer. Material: CD4+ or CD8+ T cells sorted from blood, obtained in a trial of the OX40 agonist ivuxolimab. The chain couples TRBV7-9 to TRBJ2-7; 8 bases match TRBD2. The CDR3 spells CASSLSGAGGQEQYF. The DNA for the CDR3 is TGTGCCAGCAGCTTAAGCGGTGCGGGAGGTCAGGAGCAGTACTTC.